This T cell receptor (beta chain) was retrieved from a study of blood T cells in healthy people across ages. Study summary: Template switching captured about one barcoded beta molecule per two T cells.

V dropped 4 bases and J dropped 12 bases, with 26 bases sitting between them. This CDR3 has 16 amino acids. Germline V gives CDR1 MGHRA, CDR2 YSYEKL. Alongside a J-beta primer mix, a sample-barcoded 5' primer served in a second PCR lasting 7 to 11 cycles. TCRdb passed the 5' RACE reads through MiXCR, listing each CDR3 protein once. The data show hundreds of thousands of distinct CDR3 sequences, around two fifths seen once. As concerns this clonotype: Its antigen is still unknown.

Study-wide results and limits: From one million sequenced T cells, diversity estimates were lower bounds.

This TCR was sampled from a man older than 75 in good health. Sequencing input: blood. The gene calls are TRBV4-1 and TRBJ2-3; D call uncertain. The CDR3, as DNA: TGCGCCAGCAGCCGGTGGGCTGAGGACGGGCTTATGGACCAGTATTTT. Its translation is CASSRWAEDGLMDQYF.